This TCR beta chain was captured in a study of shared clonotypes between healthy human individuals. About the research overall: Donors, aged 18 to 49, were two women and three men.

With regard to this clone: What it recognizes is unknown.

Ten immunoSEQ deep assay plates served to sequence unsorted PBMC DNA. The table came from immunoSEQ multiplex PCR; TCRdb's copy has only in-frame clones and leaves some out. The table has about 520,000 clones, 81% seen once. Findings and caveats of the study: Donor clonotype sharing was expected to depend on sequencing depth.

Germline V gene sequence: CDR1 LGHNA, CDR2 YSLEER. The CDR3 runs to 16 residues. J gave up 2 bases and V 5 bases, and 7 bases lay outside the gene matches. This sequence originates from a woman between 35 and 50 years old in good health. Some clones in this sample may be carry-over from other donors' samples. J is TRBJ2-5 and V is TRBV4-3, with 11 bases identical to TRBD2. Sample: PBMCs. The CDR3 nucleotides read TGCGCCAGCAGCAGAACTAGCGGGAGACCGCAAGAGACCCAGTACTTC. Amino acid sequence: CASSRTSGRPQETQYF.